This section outlines one TCR beta chain sequence together with its context. The source of the sample is a study of blood T cell repertoires in COVID-19. As for the study in general: Samples representing acute and convalescent COVID-19 were sourced from the United States, Italy and Spain. T cells, B-cell-depleted T cells, or PBMCs supplied cDNA or gDNA.

Germline values: CDR1 MDHEN, CDR2 SYDVKM. V lost 3 bases to trimming and J lost 4 bases; unmatched junction nucleotides: 9. CDR3 length: 16 amino acids. Per the study methods: Nucleated cell number was recorded as an estimate derived from reference gene primer amplification. Method: immunoSEQ multiplex PCR; TCRdb's copy keeps in-frame clones and lacks some. V and J calls and clone size are those listed in that table; D and trimming were worked out from the DNA. Altogether fewer than 200,000 clones are present, approximately 85% being singletons, with the ten largest covering approximately 9.8%. The V call is TRBV28, the J call TRBJ2-7; 10 bases line up with TRBD1. The sequence came from a woman older than 75 with acute or convalescent COVID-19. Sequencing was performed on peripheral blood. In DNA form, the CDR3 reads TGTGCCAGCAGTTTTTCCGGGACAGGGGAGGGGTACGAGCAGTACTTC. Encoded protein: CASSFSGTGEGYEQYF.